This T cell receptor (beta chain) was identified in a study of glioma-infiltrating T cells after dendritic cell vaccination. Study context: Autologous tumor lysate-pulsed dendritic cell vaccination was given between about 2003 and 2013. Dendritic cells derived from monocytes and pulsed with autologous tumor lysate formed the vaccine.

The trim removed 5 bases at V and 4 bases at J, leaving 7 bases unmatched. CDR1 is LGHNA, CDR2 YNFKEQ, per germline. This CDR3 is built from 15 residues. Specified time point: after dendritic cell vaccination, including at tumor progression/relapse. Before vaccination, two weeks after the third vaccination, and at progression, PBMC were collected. Study-wide findings and caveats: Higher TCR clonality did not directly relate to longer survival.

TCRdb's copy holds only in-frame clones and misses some; the assay was immunoSEQ multiplex PCR. Among 70,000 to 90,000 clones listed, under 85% were seen once. The table lists this clone with a count of one. Its target is not known. The starting material was blood, obtained after dendritic cell vaccination. The clonotype comes from a human donor with glioblastoma. The rearrangement uses TRBV4-2 and TRBJ2-3; 9 bases map to TRBD2. CDR3 coding DNA: TGTGCCAGCAGCGGAGCGGGGGGCCGGGCAGATACGCAGTATTTT. This sequence encodes CASSGAGGRADTQYF.